Each of the 25 T cell receptor beta chains below was sequenced from the same sample in a study of CD8+CD57+ T cells in acquired aplastic anemia. Using genomic DNA as the template, TCR beta VDJ and CDR3 profiling was carried out. TCRdb fed the reads into MiXCR, producing one record per CDR3 protein. Of 400,000 to 500,000 distinct CDR3 sequences listed, 65% to 80% are singletons. The sequencing sample was made of sorted CD4+, CD8+, or CD8+CD57+ T cells (not recorded which) from PBMCs. These receptor sequences come from a human donor in good health, serving as a control.

This clonotype was detected ten times or more. The chain employs TRBV6-1 and TRBJ2-3; D gene ambiguous. CDR1 is MNHNS, CDR2 SASEGT, per germline. V dropped 7 bases and J dropped 2 bases, with 10 bases sitting between them. This CDR3 region has 13 residues. CDR3 in amino acids: CASMGRATDTQYF. For the CDR3, the DNA is TGTGCCAGCATGGGAAGGGCCACAGATACGCAGTATTTT.

The V gene is TRBV20-1, the J gene TRBJ1-1; tentative D call: TRBD1 (6 bases). This CDR3 spans 14 amino acids. Germline-derived CDR1 and CDR2 are DFQATT and SNEGSKA (reference sequence). V was trimmed by 6 bases and J by 6 bases, leaving 20 bases between them. Here the CDR3 DNA reads TGCAGTGCCACGGGACTAGCGGGGGGGCCTGAAGCTTTCTTT. It encodes CSATGLAGGPEAFF.

The genes are TRBV4-3 and TRBJ2-7; 7 bases line up with TRBD1. The germline V gene encodes CDR1 LGHNA and CDR2 YSLEER. The V segment lost 5 bases and the J segment 6 bases; nucleotides outside the gene matches: 10. This CDR3 region has 14 residues. The CDR3: CASSLWAGGCEQYF. The CDR3 DNA reads as TGCGCCAGCAGCTTGTGGGCAGGGGGTTGCGAGCAGTACTTC.

The chain links TRBV7-3 to TRBJ1-5; 7 nucleotides align to TRBD1. The CDR3 length is 15 residues. Germline loops: CDR1 SGHTA, CDR2 FQGTGA. The V and J ends lost 5 bases and 16 bases, in that order; junction bases with no gene match: 20. The DNA for the CDR3 is TGTGCCAGCAGCAACCGACAGGGCTCCGGGCAGTACTTCCATTTT. Amino acid sequence: CASSNRQGSGQYFHF.

Concerning this clonotype itself: A read error may be the cause here, since a much bigger clone is one base away. The missing conserved phenylalanine or tryptophan at the end of this CDR3 makes a read error likely. The rearrangement joins TRBV5-8 to TRBJ2-5; D is unresolved. This CDR3 has 15 amino acids. Per the germline V gene, CDR1 is SGHTS and CDR2 is YDEGEE. With 4 bases removed from V and 1 base from J, the gap between germline ends came to 14 bases. CDR3 nucleotides: TGTGCCAGCAGCCCCACCGTAGCCAGCCAAGAGACCCAGTACCTC. Encoded protein: CASSPTVASQETQYL.

The J gene is TRBJ1-2, the V gene TRBV7-3; perhaps TRBD1 as D (6 bases). The CDR3 has 15 residues. V gave up 2 bases and J gave up 11 bases, with 21 bases separating them. Germline V lookup: CDR1 SGHTA, CDR2 FQGTGA. Here the CDR3 DNA reads TGTGCCAGCAGCTTAGCAAAGTCGACAGGCCTAATTTACACCTTC. This codes for CASSLAKSTGLIYTF.

The V gene is TRBV9, the J gene TRBJ1-1; D uncertain. This CDR3 has 12 residues. Germline V gene sequence: CDR1 SGDLS, CDR2 YYNGEE. The V gene lost 5 bases and the J gene lost 0 bases, with 5 bases spanning the gap. The CDR3, as DNA: TGTGCCAGCAGATCAGTGAACACTGAAGCTTTCTTT. This gives the protein CASRSVNTEAFF.

J is TRBJ2-7 and V is TRBV11-3; TRBD1 or TRBD2 may be the D gene (6 bases each). Germline CDR1 reads SGHNT; CDR2 reads YENEEA. Trimming took off 5 bases at V and 2 bases at J, with 13 bases between the two ends. The CDR3 consists of 14 residues. In DNA form, the CDR3 reads TGTGCCAGCAGCGAATCGGGGGCGGCCTACGAGCAGTACTTC. It yields the protein CASSESGAAYEQYF.

This chain joins TRBV7-2 and TRBJ1-1; 11 bases are a match to TRBD1. The CDR3 length is 18 residues. The V and J ends lost 4 bases and 4 bases, in that order; junction bases with no gene match: 14. Germline assignment: CDR1 SGHTA and CDR2 FQGNSA. CDR3 sequence (DNA): TGTGCCAGCAGCTCGGGGACAGGGGGAAATAAGTACAGCACTGAAGCTTTCTTT. Protein sequence: CASSSGTGGNKYSTEAFF.

V gene TRBV20-1 combines with J gene TRBJ2-7; D remains unclear. V was shortened by 3 bases and J by 4 bases, with 16 bases between the two germline ends. Germline lookup yields CDR1 DFQATT and CDR2 SNEGSKA (reference sequence). The CDR3 has 14 amino acids. The CDR3 here is CSASYPSSRYEQYF. The CDR3 bases are TGCAGTGCTAGTTACCCCTCATCCAGGTACGAGCAGTACTTC.

The V gene is TRBV9, the J gene TRBJ2-5, with D perhaps matching TRBD2 (7 bases). The germline V gene encodes CDR1 SGDLS and CDR2 YYNGEE. V was trimmed by 4 bases and J by 9 bases, leaving 22 bases between them. The CDR3 covers 15 residues. The DNA of the CDR3 is TGTGCCAGCAGCTTAGCTGCAGGGGCCCGGGAGGCCCAGTACTTC. Amino acid sequence: CASSLAAGAREAQYF.

About this clonotype itself: One end of the junction varies from germline; a read error may be responsible. The genes are TRBV7-2 and TRBJ2-3; weak D call: TRBD1 (5 bases). Per the germline V gene, CDR1 is SGHTA and CDR2 is FQGNSA. This CDR3 comprises 15 residues. The CDR3 sequence: CASSHTGPASDTQYF. The CDR3, as DNA: TGTGCCAGCAGCCATACAGGACCGGCCTCCGATACTCAGTATTTT.

The chain joins TRBV10-3 to TRBJ1-2; D not resolved. Trimming took off 4 bases at V and 4 bases at J, with 19 bases between the two ends. Germline V gives CDR1 ENHRY, CDR2 SYGVKD. CDR3 length: 16 residues. CDR3 residues: CAISGRDMLSSYGYTF. CDR3 DNA sequence: TGTGCCATCAGTGGACGAGACATGCTATCGAGCTATGGCTACACCTTC.

Details on this clonotype: A junction end diverges from the germline sequence, so it may reflect a read error. The chain carries TRBV7-2 and TRBJ1-4; D is unresolved. Per the germline V gene, CDR1 is SGHTA and CDR2 is FQGNSA. The length of the CDR3 is 14 residues. CDR3 sequence reads: CASSLEAANNQLQF. DNA for the CDR3: TGTGCCAGCAGCTTAGAGGCTGCGAACAATCAACTCCAGTTT.

V and J are TRBV20-1 and TRBJ2-7; D not resolved. The germline V gene has CDR1 DFQATT and CDR2 SNEGSKA (reference sequence). The CDR3 contains 14 residues. Trimming took off 1 base at V and 3 bases at J, with 13 bases between the two ends. The CDR3 here is CSARARKDLYEQYF. CDR3 coding DNA: TGCAGTGCTAGAGCTAGGAAGGACCTCTACGAGCAGTACTTC.

This clonotype was recorded once. A read error may be the cause here, since a much bigger clone is one base away. The V gene is TRBV5-1, the J gene TRBJ1-2; maybe TRBD1 (5 bases). This CDR3 contains 13 residues. Germline V gene sequence: CDR1 SGHRS, CDR2 YFSETQ. Trimming stripped 0 bases from V and 9 bases from J, with 12 bases between. In nucleotides, the CDR3 is TGCGCCAGCAGCTTGGGACAGACGTATTGCTACACCTTC. Protein: CASSLGQTYCYTF.

This clonotype was picked up many times. The chain couples TRBV9 to TRBJ2-5; D unresolved. Germline V CDR1 and CDR2: SGDLS, YYNGEE. Trimming stripped 3 bases from V and 0 bases from J, with 0 bases between. The CDR3 has 11 amino acids. CDR3 region: CASSDQETQYF. The CDR3 DNA reads TGTGCCAGCAGCGACCAAGAGACCCAGTACTTC.

This chain connects TRBV5-1 to TRBJ1-6; D is unclear. This CDR3 contains 15 residues. Germline loops: CDR1 SGHRS, CDR2 YFSETQ. With 4 bases removed from V and 8 bases from J, the gap between germline ends came to 16 bases. The DNA for the CDR3 is TGCGCCAGCAGCGCGGTGGGTCGCCTCTATTCACCCCTCCACTTT. This gives the protein CASSAVGRLYSPLHF.

With regard to this clonotype: One end of the junction varies from germline; a read error may be responsible. CDR3 coding DNA: TGTGCCGTCAGGGGCTATAGTTCACCCCTCCACTTT. It yields the protein CAVRGYSSPLHF. The chain uses TRBV10-3 and TRBJ1-6, with D tentatively TRBD1 (6 bases). This CDR3 has 12 residues. The V gene's germline CDR1 is ENHRY and CDR2 SYGVKD.

On this clonotype: A read error may explain this, as a much larger clone is one base away. The CDR3 ends on some other residue instead of the conserved phenylalanine or tryptophan, so this is likely a read error. The genes are TRBV27 and TRBJ1-5; D might be TRBD1 (5 bases). With 6 bases removed from V and 3 bases from J, the gap between germline ends came to 9 bases. CDR3 size: 13 residues. Germline CDR1 MNHEY, CDR2 SMNVEV (reference sequence). The CDR3 nucleotides are TGTGCCAGCAGGGCAGGGCCCAATCAGCCCCAGCATTTA. Protein: CASRAGPNQPQHL.

V is TRBV2 and J is TRBJ2-1; 8 bases are a match to TRBD2. Per germline, CDR1 SNHLY and CDR2 FYNNEI. The J segment lost 0 bases and the V segment lost 6 bases, leaving 1 base of the junction unmatched. The CDR3 sequence is 14 residues long. CDR3 DNA sequence: TGTGCCAGCAGAGCGGGGGTCTCCTACAATGAGCAGTTCTTC. Its translation: CASRAGVSYNEQFF.

The rearrangement joins TRBV2 to TRBJ1-1; D call uncertain. From germline, CDR1 is SNHLY and CDR2 FYNNEI. The CDR3 runs 16 residues. V shed 10 bases and J shed 0 bases, with 21 bases lying between them. CDR3 loop: CATSRVERIMNTEAFF. DNA of the CDR3: TGTGCCACCAGCAGAGTGGAACGCATAATGAACACTGAAGCTTTCTTT.

J is TRBJ1-6 and V is TRBV19; no definite D call. V was pared by 4 bases and J by 17 bases, with 27 bases between. Germline values: CDR1 LNHDA, CDR2 SQIVND (reference sequence). The CDR3 sequence is 16 residues long. DNA for the CDR3: TGTGCCAGTAGTAAAGTAGGGAGCGTGTATACTTGCCCTGTCCACTTT. Translation gives CASSKVGSVYTCPVHF. The whole variable domain, remainder taken from reference TRBV19 and TRBJ1-6, is DGGITQSPKYLFRKEGQNVTLSCEQNLNHDAMYWYRQDPGQGLRLIYYSQIVNDFQKGDIAEGYSVSREKKESFPLTVTSAQKNPTAFYLCASSKVGSVYTCPVHFGNGTRLTVT.

The DNA for the CDR3 is TGCGCCAGCAGCTTTGGGCAGAACTACGAGCAGTACTTC. It translates to CASSFGQNYEQYF. The chain is built from TRBV5-1 and TRBJ2-7; the D is unclear. V was trimmed by 2 bases and J by 3 bases, leaving 9 bases between them. The CDR3 is made up of 13 amino acids. CDR1 is SGHRS, CDR2 YFSETQ, per germline.

Concerning this clonotype: A read error is possible here, since a much larger clone lies one base away. No conserved phenylalanine or tryptophan ends this CDR3, so it is likely a read error. The chain couples TRBV5-3 to TRBJ1-2; 9 nucleotides align to TRBD1. TRBV5-3 is an ORF, with its function uncertain. The CDR3 contains 13 residues. The DNA for the CDR3 is TGTGCCAGCAGCTGGGACAGGGAGACTGGCTACACCGTC. Its translation is CASSWDRETGYTV.